Below are 10 T cell receptor beta chains sequenced from a single sample in a study of blood T cell repertoires in COVID-19. Clones were read by immunoSEQ multiplex PCR, and TCRdb kept only the in-frame ones, dropping some. Of around 280,000 clones in the sample, roughly 86% were seen once. Specimen: peripheral blood. The receptor set was obtained from a woman aged 25 to 45 who had recovered from COVID-19.

A single count supports this clone. The chain couples TRBV7-2 to TRBJ2-7; no clear D gene. Per germline, CDR1 SGHTA and CDR2 FQGNSA. Between the trimmed V and J ends, which lost 5 bases and 0 bases, there was a span of 5 bases. This CDR3 has 12 residues. CDR3: CASSQISYEQYF. DNA of the CDR3: TGTGCCAGCAGCCAGATCTCCTACGAGCAGTACTTC. Based on the CDR3 plus reference TRBV7-2 and TRBJ2-7, the full variable domain is GAGVSQSPSNKVTEKGKDVELRCDPISGHTALYWYRQSLGQGLEFLIYFQGNSAPDKSGLPSDRFSAERTGGSVSTLTIQRTQQEDSAVYLCASSQISYEQYFGPGTRLTVT.

V is TRBV6-5 and J is TRBJ2-3, with a possible D match to TRBD2 (5 bases). CDR1 is MNHEY and CDR2 is SVGAGI in the germline V gene. This CDR3 is built from 14 residues. V dropped 10 bases and J dropped 2 bases, with 16 bases sitting between them. The CDR3 region has the DNA TGTGCCACGAGACGGGAATTTCTCACAGATACGCAGTATTTT. The encoded protein is CATRREFLTDTQYF.

This clone has only one observation. The CDR3: CASTSPGQLLTRGYTF. The CDR3 DNA sequence: TGTGCCAGCACGAGCCCGGGACAGCTTCTAACTAGAGGCTACACCTTC. V gene TRBV19 combines with J gene TRBJ1-2, with 7 nucleotides matching TRBD1. The germline gives CDR1 LNHDA, CDR2 SQIVND (reference sequence). The CDR3 has 16 residues. Germline trimming cut 9 bases from V and 8 bases from J; bases unmatched to any gene: 21.

The chain uses TRBV27 and TRBJ2-1; perhaps TRBD2 as D (6 bases). The ends were cut back, 6 bases at V and 3 bases at J, with 12 bases in the middle. The CDR3 is made up of 14 amino acids. Per germline, CDR1 MNHEY and CDR2 SMNVEV (reference sequence). CDR3 amino acids: CASRRRGSYNEQFF. The CDR3 coding sequence is TGTGCCAGCAGGCGGCGGGGCAGCTACAATGAGCAGTTCTTC.

The chain is built from TRBV3-1 (or the pseudogene TRBV3-2) and TRBJ1-2; 8 positions match TRBD1. Germline assignment: CDR1 LGHDT and CDR2 YNNKEL (reference sequence). CDR3 length: 15 amino acids. V trimming: 1 base; J trimming: 4 bases; junction bases outside the gene matches: 5. The CDR3 sequence: CASSQGFGQGYGYTF. The CDR3 DNA reads as TGTGCCAGCAGCCAAGGTTTTGGACAGGGCTATGGCTACACCTTC.

The chain combines TRBV18 with TRBJ2-3; D unclear. Trimming shortened V by 5 bases and J by 0 bases, and 3 bases separated the two germline ends. Per germline, CDR1 KGHSH and CDR2 LQKENI. The CDR3 is made up of 12 amino acids. CDR3 in amino acids: CASSASTDTQYF. The CDR3 DNA reads as TGTGCCAGCTCAGCGAGCACAGATACGCAGTATTTT.

This rearrangement joins TRBV28 to TRBJ1-1; D may be TRBD1 (6 bases). The CDR3 sequence is 14 residues long. The germline V gene encodes CDR1 MDHEN and CDR2 SYDVKM. The V end was cut by 6 bases, the J end by 5 bases, with 16 bases between. The CDR3 loop is CASRLTQGWTEAFF. DNA of the CDR3: TGTGCCAGCAGGTTGACACAGGGTTGGACTGAAGCTTTCTTT.

The chain couples TRBV12-3 or TRBV12-4 to TRBJ2-7; no definite D call. The CDR3 sequence is 11 residues long. V was pared by 3 bases and J by 3 bases, with 3 bases between. CDR3: CASSFGYEQYF. In DNA, the CDR3 is TGTGCCAGCAGTTTCGGCTACGAGCAGTACTTC.

The chain employs TRBV27 and TRBJ2-7; 8 bases align to TRBD1. The germline V gene encodes CDR1 MNHEY and CDR2 SMNVEV (reference sequence). V shed 5 bases and J 5 bases; nucleotides not matched to a gene: 11. The CDR3 contains 15 residues. The CDR3 DNA is TGTGCCAGCAGTCCCGCCCCGGACAGGGTCCACGAGCAGTACTTC. Its protein is CASSPAPDRVHEQYF.

The CDR3, as DNA: TGTGCCAGCAGCCCTGAGGGAGGGGTCACCGGGGAGCTGTTTTTT. The encoded protein is CASSPEGGVTGELFF. The chain recombines TRBV11-2 with TRBJ2-2; 7 positions match TRBD2. Germline CDR1 and CDR2: SGHAT and FQNNGV. The CDR3 spans 15 residues. V dropped 5 bases and J dropped 4; count of bases not matched to a gene: 7.